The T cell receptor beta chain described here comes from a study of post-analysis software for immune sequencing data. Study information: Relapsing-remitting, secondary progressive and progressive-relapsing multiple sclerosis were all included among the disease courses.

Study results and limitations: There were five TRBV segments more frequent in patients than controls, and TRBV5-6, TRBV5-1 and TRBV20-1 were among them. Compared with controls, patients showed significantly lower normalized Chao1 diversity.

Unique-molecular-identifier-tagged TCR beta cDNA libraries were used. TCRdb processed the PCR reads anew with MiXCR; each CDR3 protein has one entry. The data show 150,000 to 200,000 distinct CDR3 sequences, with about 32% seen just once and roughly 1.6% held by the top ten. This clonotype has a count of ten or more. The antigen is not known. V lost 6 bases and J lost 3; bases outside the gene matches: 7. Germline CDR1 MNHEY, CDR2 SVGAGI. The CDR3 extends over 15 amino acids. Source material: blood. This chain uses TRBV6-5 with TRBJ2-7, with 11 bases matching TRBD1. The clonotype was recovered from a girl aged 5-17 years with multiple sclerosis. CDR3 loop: CASSFSGTGGYEQYF. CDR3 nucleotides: TGTGCCAGCAGCTTCTCCGGGACAGGGGGCTACGAGCAGTACTTC.